Each of the 5 T cell receptor beta chains below was sequenced from the same sample in a study of identical twins. TCRdb redid the calling of the 5' RACE reads with MiXCR, one entry per CDR3 protein. The repertoire holds around 960,000 distinct CDR3 sequences, with around an eighth as singletons. Separately, the same data were catalogued under a study of yellow fever vaccine responses in identical twins.

The material sequenced was PBMCs. Source of these receptors: a woman between 18 and 29 years old in good health.

The sample holds a few counts of this clonotype. V usage is TRBV20-1 and J usage is TRBJ1-4; TRBD1 matches 7 bases. This CDR3 is 17 amino acids long. With V trimmed by 0 bases and J by 2 bases, 9 bases remained unmatched. CDR1 and CDR2 from the germline V gene are DFQATT and SNEGSKA (reference sequence). The CDR3 loop reads CSARDPISRGTNEKLFF. CDR3 sequence (DNA): TGCAGTGCTAGAGATCCTATCAGCAGGGGGACTAATGAAAAACTGTTTTTT.

CDR3 sequence (DNA): TGTGCCAGCAGCCAAACAGGGTTCGAGCAGTTCTTC. It yields the protein CASSQTGFEQFF. The V call is TRBV12-3 or TRBV12-4, the J call TRBJ2-1, with D possibly being TRBD1 (6 bases). The CDR3 consists of 12 residues. V lost 6 bases, J lost 10 bases, and 13 bases lay in between.

This clonotype has ten or more counts. The chain carries TRBV15 and TRBJ2-5; D not certain. This CDR3 has 13 amino acids. Between the trimmed V and J ends, which lost 0 bases and 5 bases, there was a span of 7 bases. Germline V gene sequence: CDR1 LNHNV, CDR2 YYDKDF (reference sequence). This CDR3 reads CATSRDQFETQYF. The CDR3 nucleotides read TGTGCCACCAGCAGAGACCAATTCGAGACCCAGTACTTC.

This clonotype occurred many times. V usage is TRBV5-1 and J usage is TRBJ2-1; 9 bases map to TRBD1. V gave up 3 bases and J gave up 7 bases; unmatched junction bases: 5. Looked up from germline, CDR1 is SGHRS and CDR2 is YFSETQ. This CDR3 has 14 amino acids. DNA of the CDR3: TGCGCCAGCAGCTGGGGACAGGGAGGGAATGAGCAGTTCTTC. Protein sequence: CASSWGQGGNEQFF.

This clonotype has just a few counts. The chain joins TRBV11-2 to TRBJ1-1; D may be TRBD1 (5 bases). Between the trimmed V and J ends, which lost 6 bases and 0 bases, there was a span of 17 bases. Germline V gene sequence: CDR1 SGHAT, CDR2 FQNNGV. The length of the CDR3 is 16 residues. The CDR3: CASSVGLRGLNTEAFF. In DNA form, the CDR3 reads TGTGCCAGCAGTGTGGGGTTGAGGGGATTGAACACTGAAGCTTTCTTT.